Listed here are 26 T cell receptor beta chains from one sample, sequenced in a study of T cell responses to AZD1222 COVID-19 vaccine. Generated by immunoSEQ multiplex PCR, the TCRdb table keeps only in-frame clones and is missing some. The data hold around 100,000 clones, with around 96% observed a single time. This specimen was peripheral blood, taken on day 0 of AZD1222 vaccination. These receptors were collected from an adult in good health.

The chain has TRBV20-1 and TRBJ1-1, with a possible D match to TRBD1 (5 bases). The length of the CDR3 is 13 residues. Germline V lookup: CDR1 DFQATT, CDR2 SNEGSKA (reference sequence). The V and J ends lost 3 bases and 1 base respectively, with 9 bases between them. The CDR3 nucleotides are TGCAGTGCTAGTTCAGGGACGAACACTGAAGCTTTCTTT. This codes for CSASSGTNTEAFF.

The rearrangement uses TRBV24-1 and TRBJ2-2, with D uncertain. Germline assignment: CDR1 KGHDR and CDR2 SFDVKD. This CDR3 has 14 amino acids. Trimming shortened V by 2 bases and J by 7 bases, and 10 bases separated the two germline ends. This CDR3 is CATSDSLRFGELFF. The CDR3, as DNA: TGTGCCACCAGTGATTCGCTGAGGTTCGGGGAGCTGTTTTTT.

This CDR3 reads CASGRDRVETEAFF. The CDR3 bases are TGTGCTAGTGGTCGGGACAGGGTTGAAACTGAAGCTTTCTTT. This chain joins TRBV12-5 and TRBJ1-1, with 9 nucleotides matching TRBD1. The CDR3 extends over 14 amino acids. Germline V lookup: CDR1 LGHNT, CDR2 FRNRAP. Unmatched junction bases numbered 6, after V lost 5 bases and J lost 5 bases.

V usage is TRBV11-2 and J usage is TRBJ1-1; no reliable D call. The CDR3 has 13 amino acids. Trimming pared 3 bases from V and 3 bases from J, leaving 8 bases between. CDR1 is SGHAT and CDR2 is FQNNGV in the germline V gene. The CDR3 sequence: CASSLVMYTEAFF. In DNA form, the CDR3 reads TGTGCCAGCAGCTTGGTTATGTACACTGAAGCTTTCTTT.

This chain connects TRBV9 to TRBJ1-1; maybe TRBD1 (5 bases). Germline CDR1 and CDR2: SGDLS and YYNGEE. The CDR3 has 13 residues. V was trimmed by 0 bases and J by 5 bases, leaving 8 bases between them. CDR3 nucleotides: TGTGCCAGCAGCGTAGAGAGGGGAACTGAAGCTTTCTTT. Translating it yields CASSVERGTEAFF.

This clone was seen once. The chain has TRBV7-2 and TRBJ1-2; D is undetermined. Trimming left V 0 bases short and J 4 bases short, with 9 bases between. CDR1 SGHTA and CDR2 FQGNSA come from the germline V gene. CDR3 length: 14 amino acids. The CDR3 reads CASSLAAGTYGYTF. The CDR3 DNA reads as TGTGCCAGCAGCTTAGCAGCGGGCACCTATGGCTACACCTTC.

V is TRBV13 and J is TRBJ1-1; the match to TRBD1 covers 9 bases. V was clipped by 4 bases and J by 5 bases; unmatched bases: 14. In germline, CDR1 is PRHDT, CDR2 FYEKMQ (reference sequence). This CDR3 contains 17 residues. The CDR3 reads CASSWVLPGQGTTEAFF. As DNA, the CDR3 is TGTGCCAGCAGCTGGGTTTTACCGGGACAGGGTACAACTGAAGCTTTCTTT.

The rearrangement joins TRBV27 to TRBJ2-3, with 9 bases matching TRBD1. Germline values: CDR1 MNHEY, CDR2 SMNVEV (reference sequence). Trimming took 4 bases from V and 2 from J; bases not matched to a gene: 10. The CDR3 extends over 17 amino acids. The CDR3 bases are TGTGCCAGCAGTTCTTTTGGGGACAGGGCTCACACAGATACGCAGTATTTT. Its protein is CASSSFGDRAHTDTQYF.

The CDR3, as DNA: TGTGCCAGCAGGCAGACCTTCGATTCACCCCTCCACTTT. Translation gives CASRQTFDSPLHF. The gene calls are TRBV6-5 and TRBJ1-6, with D uncertain. V lost 6 bases, J lost 8 bases, and 11 bases lay in between. CDR3 size: 13 residues. CDR1 and CDR2 from the germline V gene are MNHEY and SVGAGI.

This clone turned up a few times. The rearrangement joins TRBV28 to TRBJ1-1; a weak D match, TRBD1 (5 bases). CDR1 MDHEN and CDR2 SYDVKM come from the germline V gene. CDR3 size: 12 residues. Trimming took 7 bases from V and 3 from J, leaving 9 bases between them. Written as DNA, the CDR3 is TGTGCCAGCAACGCCAGGGACACTGAAGCTTTCTTT. It translates to CASNARDTEAFF.

The V and J genes are TRBV30 and TRBJ1-5; weak D call: TRBD1 (5 bases). Trimming pared 1 base from V and 2 bases from J, leaving 27 bases between. Germline CDR1 GTSNPN, CDR2 SVGIG (reference sequence). The CDR3 loop spans 20 amino acids. Written as DNA, the CDR3 is TGTGCCTGGAGTGGACCCGCCGACAGCCAGCCACGCAATGGCAATCAGCCCCAGCATTTT. Translated, it gives CAWSGPADSQPRNGNQPQHF.

The chain employs TRBV2 and TRBJ1-1; D is perhaps TRBD1 (5 bases). Trimming pared 1 base from V and 0 bases from J, leaving 12 bases between. CDR1 SNHLY and CDR2 FYNNEI come from the germline V gene. CDR3 length: 16 amino acids. The CDR3 sequence is CASSEGFQGLNTEAFF. CDR3 sequence (DNA): TGTGCCAGCAGTGAAGGTTTTCAGGGCCTGAACACTGAAGCTTTCTTT.

V gene TRBV7-2 combines with J gene TRBJ1-1; TRBD1 might be the D (5 bases). The CDR3 runs 16 residues. V was trimmed by 0 bases and J by 6 bases, leaving 17 bases between them. Germline values: CDR1 SGHTA, CDR2 FQGNSA. In DNA, the CDR3 is TGTGCCAGCAGCTTAGCGGCCATGGCAGGGACTTCTGAAGCTTTCTTT. Translating it yields CASSLAAMAGTSEAFF.

The chain has TRBV2 and TRBJ1-5; D may be TRBD1 (5 bases). The CDR3 consists of 16 residues. Germline V gene lookup returns CDR1 SNHLY and CDR2 FYNNEI. Trimming shortened V by 6 bases and J by 7 bases, and 22 bases separated the two germline ends. For the CDR3, the DNA is TGTGCCAGCAGGAAGGAGGGGACCTCCGCCGGGCAGCCCCAGCATTTT. This sequence encodes CASRKEGTSAGQPQHF.

The chain has TRBV2 and TRBJ2-1; D possibly uses TRBD1 or TRBD2 (5 bases each). The V end was cut by 6 bases, the J end by 6 bases, with 12 bases between. The germline V gene encodes CDR1 SNHLY and CDR2 FYNNEI. The CDR3 runs to 13 residues. DNA for the CDR3: TGTGCCAGCAGCGGGGACGCGGGCAATGAGCAGTTCTTC. The encoded protein is CASSGDAGNEQFF.

The V call is TRBV7-9, the J call TRBJ1-5; D call uncertain. The CDR3 runs to 14 residues. Germline CDR1 reads SEHNR; CDR2 reads FQNEAQ (reference sequence). Trimming stripped 8 bases from V and 0 bases from J, with 11 bases between. The CDR3 coding sequence is TGTGCCAGCGGGAGGGCGGGTAGCAATCAGCCCCAGCATTTT. Translated, it gives CASGRAGSNQPQHF.

The J gene is TRBJ1-2, the V gene TRBV28; 8 nucleotides match TRBD1. V lost 6 bases, J lost 7 bases, and 10 bases stayed unmatched. The CDR3 sequence is 14 residues long. Germline values: CDR1 MDHEN, CDR2 SYDVKM. This chain's CDR3 is CASSSRGRGPGYTF. In DNA form, the CDR3 reads TGTGCCAGCAGCTCCCGTGGCAGGGGGCCTGGCTACACCTTC.

The rearrangement links TRBV9 to TRBJ2-7, with a weak D call TRBD2 (5 bases). The CDR3 has 15 amino acids. V dropped 3 bases and J dropped 3 bases, with 16 bases sitting between them. Germline loops: CDR1 SGDLS, CDR2 YYNGEE. The CDR3 DNA reads as TGTGCCAGCAGCGCCGGACCGGACTGGGACTACGAGCAGTACTTC. Residues: CASSAGPDWDYEQYF.

This chain uses TRBV4-1 with TRBJ1-1, with TRBD1 matching over 9 bases. The V segment lost 4 bases and the J segment 6 bases; nucleotides outside the gene matches: 9. The CDR3 is 15 residues long. From germline, CDR1 is MGHRA and CDR2 YSYEKL. The CDR3 coding sequence is TGCGCCAGCAGCCGTTCGGGACAGGGCTTGGCTGAAGCTTTCTTT. Amino acid sequence: CASSRSGQGLAEAFF.

This clone came up once. This chain joins TRBV7-9 and TRBJ2-3, with TRBD2 matching 9 bases. CDR3 length: 15 residues. Germline V lookup: CDR1 SEHNR, CDR2 FQNEAQ (reference sequence). The V and J ends lost 2 bases and 6 bases, in that order; junction bases with no gene match: 6. For the CDR3, the DNA is TGTGCCAGCAGCTTAAGGCTAGCGGGACTGGATACGCAGTATTTT. Amino acid sequence: CASSLRLAGLDTQYF.

The chain carries TRBV3-1 (or the pseudogene TRBV3-2) and TRBJ2-2; D call uncertain. V lost 2 bases, J lost 0 bases, and 4 bases lay in between. Germline CDR1 and CDR2: LGHDT and YNNKEL (reference sequence). The length of the CDR3 is 14 residues. This chain's CDR3 is CASSQFSNTGELFF. The CDR3 region has the DNA TGTGCCAGCAGCCAATTCTCGAACACCGGGGAGCTGTTTTTT.

This rearrangement joins TRBV7-2 to TRBJ1-4; D not certain. From germline, CDR1 is SGHTA and CDR2 FQGNSA. The CDR3 is 15 amino acids. Trimming shortened V by 1 base and J by 8 bases, and 14 bases separated the two germline ends. The CDR3 loop is CASSLVYGVREKLFF. Written as DNA, the CDR3 is TGTGCCAGCAGCTTAGTTTACGGGGTGAGGGAAAAACTGTTTTTT.

The chain recombines TRBV11-2 with TRBJ2-1; D tentatively fits TRBD1 or TRBD2 (7 bases each). V lost 2 bases to trimming and J lost 12 bases, with 20 bases between them. Germline V lookup: CDR1 SGHAT, CDR2 FQNNGV. The CDR3 is 15 residues long. The CDR3 is CASSLQGGLLSRQFF. Written as DNA, the CDR3 is TGTGCCAGCAGCTTACAGGGGGGGCTCCTCTCGAGGCAGTTCTTC.

This rearrangement joins TRBV7-2 to TRBJ2-7; D gene unclear. Germline V gene data show CDR1 as SGHTA and CDR2 as FQGNSA. V shed 1 base and J shed 2 bases, with 9 bases lying between them. There are 14 residues in the CDR3. Here the CDR3 DNA reads TGTGCCAGCAGCTTAGGGGCCGGAGCCTACGAGCAGTACTTC. Its translation: CASSLGAGAYEQYF.

This chain connects TRBV7-2 to TRBJ2-6; D not certain. The germline V gene has CDR1 SGHTA and CDR2 FQGNSA. V lost 1 base and J lost 0, with 10 bases in between. The CDR3 has 17 amino acids. In DNA form, the CDR3 reads TGTGCCAGCAGCTTAGTCGGCAGTTCCTCTGGGGCCAACGTCCTGACTTTC. Its translation: CASSLVGSSSGANVLTF.

This clone appeared a single time. This chain connects TRBV6-1 to TRBJ1-1; D remains unclear. The CDR3 runs to 16 residues. Deletions cut 4 bases from V and 0 bases from J, with 15 bases between. Germline CDR1 is MNHNS and CDR2 is SASEGT. The CDR3 sequence is CASSAHLGRMNTEAFF. The CDR3 DNA reads TGTGCCAGCAGTGCCCATCTAGGACGTATGAACACTGAAGCTTTCTTT.